The 17 T cell receptor beta chains listed next were all sequenced from one sample in a study of regulatory T cells in long-lasting Graves disease. Construction of the TCR beta libraries employed iRepertoire HTBI primers in conjunction with Arm-PCR of CDR3 regions. TCRdb reprocessed the multiplex PCR reads with MiXCR, giving one entry per CDR3 protein. The data show some 370,000 distinct CDR3 sequences, around 21% seen once. Noted time point: persistent/refractory GD, antithyroid drugs over 5 years with positive TRAb. Researchers made the TCR library from RNA that was extracted from PBMCs. The material was peripheral blood mononuclear cells (PBMCs), obtained when the disease was refractory, from a patient treated with antithyroid drugs. The source is a female donor with Graves disease.

This clonotype was detected ten times or more. The rearrangement uses TRBV6-2 or TRBV6-3 and TRBJ2-1; 8 bases map to TRBD1. V was clipped by 5 bases and J by 8 bases; unmatched bases: 14. CDR3 length: 16 amino acids. Germline loops: CDR1 MNHEY, CDR2 SVGEGT. The CDR3 spells CASSTGQGGLVDEQFF. CDR3 nucleotides: TGTGCCAGCAGTACAGGACAGGGTGGCCTCGTCGATGAGCAGTTCTTC.

The sample holds many counts of this clonotype. J is TRBJ2-7 and V is TRBV7-2, with 8 nucleotides matching TRBD1. Trimming removed 5 bases from V and 2 bases from J; junction bases left unmatched: 8. Looked up from germline, CDR1 is SGHTA and CDR2 is FQGNSA. CDR3 length: 15 amino acids. The CDR3 protein is CASSPWDRLAYEQYF. For the CDR3, the DNA is TGTGCCAGCAGCCCATGGGACAGGTTGGCCTACGAGCAGTACTTC.

This clonotype was observed a handful of times. The chain recombines TRBV6-1 with TRBJ1-1, with TRBD1 identical over 11 bases. This CDR3 has 17 amino acids. J lost 6 bases, V lost 5 bases, and 14 bases had no gene match. Germline-derived CDR1 and CDR2 are MNHNS and SASEGT. This CDR3 is CASSPQGQGAYSAEAFF. CDR3 DNA: TGTGCCAGCAGTCCTCAAGGACAGGGGGCGTATTCGGCTGAAGCTTTCTTT.

This clonotype turned up a few times. The gene calls are TRBV2 and TRBJ2-7; a possible D gene is TRBD2 (6 bases). This CDR3 region has 18 residues. In germline, CDR1 is SNHLY, CDR2 FYNNEI. With 3 bases removed from V and 4 bases from J, the gap between germline ends came to 25 bases. The CDR3 reads CASSEPRRAASPGYEQYF. In nucleotides, the CDR3 is TGTGCCAGCAGTGAGCCTCGGAGGGCGGCGTCCCCAGGATACGAGCAGTACTTC.

The V gene is TRBV7-2, the J gene TRBJ1-1, with no clear D. Looked up from germline, CDR1 is SGHTA and CDR2 is FQGNSA. Trimming removed 1 base at V and 10 bases at J, with 10 bases between. This CDR3 comprises 12 residues. The CDR3 bases are TGTGCCAGCAGCTTAGAGTCCAGTCGAGCTTTCTTT. Its translation is CASSLESSRAFF.

The table lists this clonotype with a few counts. V is TRBV2 and J is TRBJ2-1; D perhaps matches TRBD1 (6 bases). The CDR3 loop spans 12 amino acids. Trimming removed 7 bases from V and 8 bases from J, with 12 bases in between. Germline assignment: CDR1 SNHLY and CDR2 FYNNEI. As DNA, the CDR3 is TGTGCCAGCAACCGGGACACTTATGAGCAGTTCTTC. This codes for CASNRDTYEQFF. The full variable domain, in which reference TRBV2 and TRBJ2-1 provide the parts outside the CDR3, is EPEVTQTPSHQVTQMGQEVILRCVPISNHLYFYWYRQILGQKVEFLVSFYNNEISEKSEIFDDQFSVERPDGSNFTLKIRSTKLEDSAMYFCASNRDTYEQFFGPGTRLTVL.

V and J are TRBV7-2 and TRBJ1-3; the D is unclear. Germline V CDR1 and CDR2: SGHTA, FQGNSA. The V and J ends lost 2 bases and 6 bases respectively, with 14 bases between them. The CDR3 has 15 residues. The DNA for the CDR3 is TGTGCCAGCAGCTTATCGGCCGCACCTCAAAACACCATATATTTT. This encodes CASSLSAAPQNTIYF.

On this clonotype itself: The junction departs from the called germline gene at one end, perhaps through a read error. The chain uses TRBV7-2 and TRBJ2-7; D unresolved. Germline CDR1 and CDR2: SGHTA and FQGNSA. This CDR3 has 12 amino acids. The CDR3 DNA sequence: TGCGCCAGCAGCCAAGATGAGATAGAGCAGTACTTC. This translates into CASSQDEIEQYF.

Ten or more counts support this clonotype. V usage is TRBV30 and J usage is TRBJ1-1; possibly TRBD1 for D (5 bases). Germline V gives CDR1 GTSNPN, CDR2 SVGIG (reference sequence). Trimming left V 7 bases short and J 8 bases short, with 20 bases between. The CDR3 runs to 13 residues. CDR3 in amino acids: CAYMGNRISEAFF. The CDR3 coding sequence is TGTGCCTATATGGGCAACAGGATATCGGAAGCTTTCTTT.

V and J are TRBV7-2 and TRBJ2-3; D not certain. Trimming took 1 base from V and 5 from J, leaving 7 bases between them. This CDR3 comprises 13 residues. CDR1 is SGHTA and CDR2 is FQGNSA in the germline V gene. The CDR3 DNA sequence: TGTGCCAGCAGCTTAGTACAAAAAGATACGCAGTATTTT. Its translation is CASSLVQKDTQYF.

This clonotype was counted many times. The CDR3 DNA reads TGTGCCAGCAGTTTAAATCGCCGCGTCCTAAACTATGGCTACACCTTC. Its protein product is CASSLNRRVLNYGYTF. The chain links TRBV28 to TRBJ1-2; D not certain. The CDR3 has 16 amino acids. Germline loops: CDR1 MDHEN, CDR2 SYDVKM. Trimming shortened V by 2 bases and J by 2 bases, and 15 bases separated the two germline ends.

This clonotype showed up many times. A read error may account for a junction end that differs from germline. The J gene is TRBJ2-7, the V gene TRBV18; TRBD1 might be the D (6 bases). Per the germline V gene, CDR1 is KGHSH and CDR2 is LQKENI. This CDR3 region has 12 residues. CDR3 in amino acids: CASSPDRYGQYF. Written as DNA, the CDR3 is TGTGCCAGCTCACCTGACAGGTACGGGCAGTACTTC.

There are many counts of this clonotype. The rearrangement joins TRBV29-1 to TRBJ2-6; D is uncertain. CDR1 is SQVTM, CDR2 ANQGSEA, per germline. V gave up 4 bases and J gave up 2 bases, with 15 bases separating them. The CDR3 contains 16 residues. CDR3 in amino acids: CSVADLGVAGANVLTF. DNA of the CDR3: TGCAGCGTTGCCGACTTGGGTGTCGCTGGGGCCAACGTCCTGACTTTC.

The chain has TRBV27 and TRBJ1-6, with D uncertain. The assigned J gene may be wrong: the sequence end matches TRBJ1-1 better. This CDR3 has 15 residues. Germline values: CDR1 MNHEY, CDR2 SMNVEV (reference sequence). The CDR3 DNA is TGTGCCAGCAGTTCGATAGGGTCGAGGAGAACTGAAGCTTTCTTT. Amino acid sequence: CASSSIGSRRTEAFF.

The rearrangement joins TRBV19 to TRBJ1-5; unclear D gene. The CDR3 length is 12 residues. Trimming removed 6 bases from V and 0 bases from J, with 3 bases in between. From germline, CDR1 is LNHDA and CDR2 SQIVND (reference sequence). CDR3 coding DNA: TGTGCCAGTAGAAGTAGCAATCAGCCCCAGCATTTT. Its protein product is CASRSSNQPQHF. The full variable domain, in which reference TRBV19 and TRBJ1-5 provide the parts outside the CDR3, is DGGITQSPKYLFRKEGQNVTLSCEQNLNHDAMYWYRQDPGQGLRLIYYSQIVNDFQKGDIAEGYSVSREKKESFPLTVTSAQKNPTAFYLCASRSSNQPQHFGDGTRLSIL.

The sample holds many counts of this clonotype. J is TRBJ2-6 and V is TRBV6-1; TRBD2 matches at 12 bases. The CDR3 has 17 amino acids. The germline V gene encodes CDR1 MNHNS and CDR2 SASEGT. Trimming took 4 bases from V and 2 from J; bases not matched to a gene: 3. The CDR3 region is CASSVLAGGPGANVLTF. The CDR3, as DNA: TGTGCCAGCAGTGTCCTAGCGGGAGGGCCTGGGGCCAACGTCCTGACTTTC.

This clonotype turned up a few times. The chain carries TRBV28 and TRBJ2-1; a weak D match, TRBD2 (6 bases). This CDR3 has 14 residues. Germline values: CDR1 MDHEN, CDR2 SYDVKM. Deletions cut 5 bases from V and 6 bases from J, with 14 bases between. This CDR3 reads CASSGGATFNEQFF. For the CDR3, the DNA is TGTGCCAGCAGTGGCGGGGCCACGTTCAATGAGCAGTTCTTC. Using reference TRBV28 and TRBJ2-1 for the parts outside the CDR3, the full variable domain is DVKVTQSSRYLVKRTGEKVFLECVQDMDHENMFWYRQDPGLGLRLIYFSYDVKMKEKGDIPEGYSVSREKKERFSLILESASTNQTSMYLCASSGGATFNEQFFGPGTRLTVL.